This T cell receptor beta chain stems from a study of monozygotic twins with inflammatory bowel disease. Findings and caveats of the study: T cell subtypes were not distinguishable in this analysis. Discordant twins had repertoire similarity that did not differ from that of concordant twins, possibly from limited power.

As concerns this clonotype: Its target is not known.

Each sample had eight separate cDNA synthesis reactions. After re-calling the 5' RACE reads, TCRdb lists one entry per CDR3 protein, DNA absent. In all, the sample yields 300,000 to 400,000 distinct CDR3 sequences. The CDR3 consists of 15 residues. Germline CDR1 SEHNR, CDR2 FQNEAQ (reference sequence). J is TRBJ1-5 and V is TRBV7-9. The origin of this receptor is a human donor with ulcerative colitis or Crohn's disease, or a healthy co-twin of an affected twin (not recorded which). Material: blood. CDR3 residues: CASSREGLSNQPQHF.